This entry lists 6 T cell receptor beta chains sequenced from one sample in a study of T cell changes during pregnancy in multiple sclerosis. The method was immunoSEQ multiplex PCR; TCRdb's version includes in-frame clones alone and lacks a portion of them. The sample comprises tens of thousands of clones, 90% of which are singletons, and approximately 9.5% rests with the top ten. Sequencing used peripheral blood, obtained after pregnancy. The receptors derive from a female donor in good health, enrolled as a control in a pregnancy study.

This CDR3 is CASSSGQYNEQFF. CDR3 nucleotide sequence: TGTGCCAGCAGTTCGGGACAGTACAATGAGCAGTTCTTC. The J gene is TRBJ2-1, the V gene TRBV27; 7 nucleotides match TRBD1. This CDR3 has 13 amino acids. CDR1 MNHEY and CDR2 SMNVEV come from the germline V gene (reference sequence). The J segment lost 4 bases and the V segment lost 4 bases, leaving 1 base of the junction unmatched.

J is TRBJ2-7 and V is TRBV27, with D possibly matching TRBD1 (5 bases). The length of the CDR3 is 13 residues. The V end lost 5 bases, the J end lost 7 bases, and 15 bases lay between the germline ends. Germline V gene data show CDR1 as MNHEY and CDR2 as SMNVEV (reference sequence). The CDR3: CASSNSGLREQYF. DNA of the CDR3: TGTGCCAGCAGTAACTCAGGGTTGAGGGAGCAGTACTTC.

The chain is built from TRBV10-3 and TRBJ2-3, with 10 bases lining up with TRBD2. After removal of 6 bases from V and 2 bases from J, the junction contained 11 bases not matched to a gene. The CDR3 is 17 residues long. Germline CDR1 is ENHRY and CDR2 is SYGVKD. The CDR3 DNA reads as TGTGCCATCAGCGGCTCTTTACTAGCGGGGCACACAGATACGCAGTATTTT. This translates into CAISGSLLAGHTDTQYF.

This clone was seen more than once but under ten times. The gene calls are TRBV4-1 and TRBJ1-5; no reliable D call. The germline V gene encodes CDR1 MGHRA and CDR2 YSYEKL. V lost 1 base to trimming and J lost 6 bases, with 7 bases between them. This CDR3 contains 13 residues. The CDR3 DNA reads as TGCGCCAGCAGCCAAGCTCCTCCTCAGCCCCAGCATTTT. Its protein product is CASSQAPPQPQHF.

CDR3 nucleotides: TGTGCCAGCAGCTTTTCCCAGTCTCGAGCGGAAGAGCAGTACTTC. Protein: CASSFSQSRAEEQYF. The rearrangement links TRBV7-6 to TRBJ2-7; a possible D gene is TRBD2 (5 bases). Trimming left V 3 bases short and J 7 bases short, with 19 bases between. The CDR3 contains 15 residues. From germline, CDR1 is SGHVS and CDR2 FNYEAQ.

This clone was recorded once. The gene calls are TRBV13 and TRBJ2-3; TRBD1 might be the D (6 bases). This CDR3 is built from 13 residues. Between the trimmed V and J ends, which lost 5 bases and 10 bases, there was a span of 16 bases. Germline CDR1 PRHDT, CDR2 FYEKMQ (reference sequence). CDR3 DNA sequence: TGTGCCAGCAGCCCCGGTGGGGGCCTCGCGCAGTATTTT. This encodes CASSPGGGLAQYF.